The next 24 T cell receptor beta chains were all read from a single sample in a study of T-cell memory formation after mild COVID-19. In TCRdb, the 5' RACE reads were re-called with MiXCR into one record per CDR3 protein. The repertoire consists of around 440,000 distinct CDR3 sequences, with approximately 18% occurring once and the leading ten covering around 12%. Sequencing was done on a sample of PBMCs or a T cell subset sorted from them (not recorded which). Receptors originate from an adult woman who had mild COVID-19 (a few samples of this study predate the infection). Cell type and time point are not known.

This clonotype was observed many times. V is TRBV6-5 and J is TRBJ1-6; D not resolved. CDR3 length equals 18 residues. Germline V lookup: CDR1 MNHEY, CDR2 SVGAGI. Deletions cut 0 bases from V and 6 bases from J, with 18 bases between. In DNA form, the CDR3 reads TGTGCCAGCAGTTACTCGAGCATCAGCCCGACGAGTAATTCACCCCTCCACTTT. Amino acids: CASSYSSISPTSNSPLHF.

This clonotype was picked up many times. The chain has TRBV3-1 and TRBJ2-3; TRBD2 might be the D (7 bases). This CDR3 comprises 13 residues. The V gene lost 7 bases and the J gene lost 1 base, with 9 bases spanning the gap. Germline V CDR1 and CDR2: LGHDT, YNNKEL (reference sequence). The CDR3 loop is CASTGGGTDTQYF. CDR3 in DNA: TGTGCCAGCACGGGGGGCGGCACAGATACGCAGTATTTT.

This clonotype occurred a few times. The chain recombines TRBV12-3 or TRBV12-4 with TRBJ2-7; a weak D match, TRBD1 (5 bases). Trimming cost V 3 bases and J 4 bases, with 10 bases left between them. This CDR3 region has 13 residues. The chain's CDR3 is CASSFTGFYEQYF. The CDR3, as DNA: TGTGCCAGCAGTTTCACAGGATTTTACGAGCAGTACTTC.

This clonotype has ten or more counts. The V and J genes are TRBV7-8 and TRBJ2-7; 8 bases fit TRBD1. The V gene's germline CDR1 is SGHVS and CDR2 FQNEAQ. Trimming at V came to 4 bases and at J to 3 bases, leaving 8 bases not matched to a gene. This CDR3 contains 15 residues. CDR3 DNA sequence: TGTGCCAGCAGCTCGTCCGGGACAGGTGACTACGAGCAGTACTTC. It is translated as CASSSSGTGDYEQYF.

The chain links TRBV20-1 to TRBJ2-7; D gene unclear. V lost 3 bases to trimming and J lost 4 bases, with 10 bases between them. This CDR3 contains 12 residues. Looked up from germline, CDR1 is DFQATT and CDR2 is SNEGSKA (reference sequence). CDR3 region: CSARISIYEQYF. In DNA, the CDR3 is TGCAGTGCTAGGATCTCGATTTACGAGCAGTACTTC.

The chain has TRBV6-6 and TRBJ1-1, with TRBD1 identical over 11 bases. The CDR3 covers 15 residues. Germline CDR1 reads MNHNY; CDR2 reads SVGAGI (reference sequence). J lost 5 bases, V lost 6 bases, and 8 bases had no gene match. The CDR3 sequence is CASRGQGDGVTEAFF. The CDR3 coding sequence is TGTGCCAGCAGGGGACAGGGGGATGGAGTTACTGAAGCTTTCTTT.

This clonotype has a count of ten or more. The chain carries TRBV5-1 and TRBJ2-7, with TRBD1 identical over 8 bases. Germline CDR1 reads SGHRS; CDR2 reads YFSETQ. With 3 bases clipped from V and 4 bases from J, the junction kept 6 bases outside the gene matches. The CDR3 has 14 amino acids. The CDR3 sequence: CASSSGTGPYEQYF. As DNA, the CDR3 is TGCGCCAGCAGCTCCGGGACAGGTCCTTACGAGCAGTACTTC.

This clonotype was recorded at least ten times. Here the CDR3 DNA reads TGTGCCAGCAAGCAAAGCGGAACCACGACGCACAATGAGCAGTTCTTC. Translating it yields CASKQSGTTTHNEQFF. J is TRBJ2-1 and V is TRBV11-3; D is possibly TRBD2 (5 bases). This CDR3 contains 16 residues. V lost 7 bases and J lost 5, with 21 bases in between. Per germline, CDR1 SGHNT and CDR2 YENEEA.

The V call is TRBV13, the J call TRBJ1-3; perhaps TRBD1 as D (5 bases). The ends were cut back, 5 bases at V and 3 bases at J, with 20 bases in the middle. This CDR3 has 17 amino acids. Germline V gives CDR1 PRHDT, CDR2 FYEKMQ (reference sequence). The CDR3 bases are TGTGCCAGCAGCCAGGACGGACTTTCGGGGGGTGGAAACACCATATATTTT. It specifies CASSQDGLSGGGNTIYF.

The chain carries TRBV5-1 and TRBJ2-1, with 8 bases fitting TRBD2. The CDR3 spans 19 residues. The V segment lost 1 base and the J segment 4 bases; nucleotides outside the gene matches: 16. CDR1 is SGHRS and CDR2 is YFSETQ in the germline V gene. The CDR3 spells CASSLYNPSVAGPYNEQFF. In DNA, the CDR3 is TGCGCCAGCAGCTTGTATAATCCTAGCGTAGCGGGACCTTACAATGAGCAGTTCTTC.

In this sample, this clonotype turned up a few times. The genes are TRBV5-1 and TRBJ2-3, with 14 bases matching TRBD2. Per germline, CDR1 SGHRS and CDR2 YFSETQ. V lost 3 bases, J lost 8 bases, and 8 bases stayed unmatched. This CDR3 is built from 16 residues. The CDR3 coding sequence is TGCGCCAGCAGCTCGACTAGCGGGGGGGCCGGTAGTACGCAGTATTTT. Amino acid sequence: CASSSTSGGAGSTQYF.

There are a few counts of this clonotype. The rearrangement links TRBV3-1 to TRBJ1-1, with 8 bases that match TRBD1. The CDR3 runs to 15 residues. Germline V CDR1 and CDR2: LGHDT, YNNKEL (reference sequence). The junction had 8 bases not matched to a gene; V was cut back by 3 bases and J by 5 bases. The CDR3 here is CASSQPRQGRTEAFF. Here the CDR3 DNA reads TGTGCCAGCAGCCAGCCCCGACAGGGGAGGACTGAAGCTTTCTTT.

The rearrangement uses TRBV7-7 and TRBJ2-5; perhaps D is TRBD1 or TRBD2 (6 bases each). The CDR3 covers 16 residues. CDR1 and CDR2 (germline): SSHAT, FNYEAQ (reference sequence). Trimming took 2 bases from V and 11 from J, leaving 24 bases between them. The CDR3 bases are TGTGCCAGCAGCTTACGGGCAGGGGCAGCGGAGGGCGGACAGTACTTC. Translation: CASSLRAGAAEGGQYF.

In its sample, this clonotype was seen a few times. The chain recombines TRBV5-1 with TRBJ2-6; D possibly corresponds to TRBD2 (6 bases). The CDR3 is 14 amino acids. V was shortened by 5 bases and J by 0 bases, with 6 bases between the two germline ends. CDR1 and CDR2 (germline): SGHRS, YFSETQ. The CDR3 here is CASRDYSGANVLTF. The CDR3 DNA reads TGCGCCAGCAGGGACTACTCTGGGGCCAACGTCCTGACTTTC.

The V gene is TRBV5-4, the J gene TRBJ2-3, with TRBD2 matching over 11 bases. The CDR3 is 18 residues long. Germline V CDR1 and CDR2: SGHNT, YYREEE (reference sequence). V shed 0 bases and J 1 base; nucleotides not matched to a gene: 7. CDR3 DNA: TGTGCCAGCAGCTTGGCCCTAGCGGGAGGTGGTGGCACAGATACGCAGTATTTT. Translating it yields CASSLALAGGGGTDTQYF.

The rearrangement joins TRBV5-6 to TRBJ2-1, with 12 bases lining up with TRBD2. The CDR3 spans 16 residues. The germline gives CDR1 SGHDT, CDR2 YYEEEE. Germline trimming cut 3 bases from V and 1 base from J; bases unmatched to any gene: 2. The CDR3 sequence: CASSSTSGGSYNEQFF. DNA of the CDR3: TGTGCCAGCAGCTCGACTAGCGGGGGTTCCTACAATGAGCAGTTCTTC.

This clonotype was picked up many times. The chain is built from TRBV5-1 and TRBJ2-1; no definite D call. Germline V gene lookup returns CDR1 SGHRS and CDR2 YFSETQ. The CDR3 extends over 14 amino acids. V was pared by 3 bases and J by 5 bases, with 12 bases between. The CDR3 here is CASSSLGGNNEQFF. CDR3 bases: TGCGCCAGCAGCTCCCTCGGCGGAAACAATGAGCAGTTCTTC.

This clonotype was seen a handful of times. CDR3 sequence reads: CASSGWRAGGQETQYF. The CDR3 bases are TGTGCCAGCAGTGGATGGCGAGCGGGGGGCCAAGAGACCCAGTACTTC. The chain carries TRBV12-3 or TRBV12-4 and TRBJ2-5; 9 bases match TRBD2. There are 16 residues in the CDR3. Trimming took 5 bases from V and 1 from J; bases not matched to a gene: 8.

The CDR3 loop is CASSQDLGPGELFF. The CDR3 coding sequence is TGCGCCAGCAGCCAAGATCTGGGGCCCGGGGAGCTGTTTTTT. J is TRBJ2-2 and V is TRBV4-3; weak D call: TRBD1 (5 bases). The CDR3 consists of 14 residues. The germline V gene has CDR1 LGHNA and CDR2 YSLEER. V was trimmed by 0 bases and J by 6 bases, leaving 8 bases between them.

This chain uses TRBV29-1 with TRBJ1-1; the D gene is possibly TRBD1 (5 bases). This CDR3 contains 11 residues. V dropped 7 bases and J dropped 7 bases, with 13 bases sitting between them. In germline, CDR1 is SQVTM, CDR2 ANQGSEA. This chain's CDR3 is CSASWGIEAFF. The CDR3 region has the DNA TGCAGCGCTTCCTGGGGGATTGAAGCTTTCTTT.

This clonotype showed up just a few times. J is TRBJ2-7 and V is TRBV15, with D perhaps matching TRBD1 (6 bases). The CDR3 has 15 residues. V was trimmed by 0 bases and J by 2 bases, leaving 11 bases between them. Germline V CDR1 and CDR2: LNHNV, YYDKDF (reference sequence). This CDR3 is CATSREGAATYEQYF. The DNA of the CDR3 is TGTGCCACCAGCAGAGAGGGGGCTGCAACCTACGAGCAGTACTTC.

This clonotype has just a few counts. The chain employs TRBV9 and TRBJ2-3; 8 nucleotides line up with TRBD2. The CDR3 totals 17 residues. The J segment lost 4 bases and the V segment lost 0 bases, leaving 10 bases of the junction unmatched. CDR1 and CDR2 (germline): SGDLS, YYNGEE. The CDR3 protein is CASSVAPGGGTADTQYF. The CDR3 region has the DNA TGTGCCAGCAGCGTAGCACCTGGCGGGGGGACGGCAGATACGCAGTATTTT.

The V gene is TRBV5-1, the J gene TRBJ2-7, with D perhaps TRBD1 (6 bases). There are 15 residues in the CDR3. Germline V gene data show CDR1 as SGHRS and CDR2 as YFSETQ. V lost 4 bases and J lost 0, with 14 bases in between. CDR3 in DNA: TGCGCCAGCAGCCCACCGGGACACAGCTCCTACGAGCAGTACTTC. Translated: CASSPPGHSSYEQYF.

V and J are TRBV6-5 and TRBJ2-7; 7 nucleotides align to TRBD1. The CDR3 spans 15 residues. V lost 4 bases, J lost 5 bases, and 11 bases stayed unmatched. The V gene's germline CDR1 is MNHEY and CDR2 SVGAGI. CDR3 coding DNA: TGTGCCAGCAGTTTACAGGGGTTGATTTTCCACGAGCAGTACTTC. It is translated as CASSLQGLIFHEQYF.